This T cell receptor (beta chain) appears in the sequencing data of a study of T-cell memory formation after mild COVID-19. Study-level findings and limits: Within pre-infection memory, some responding clones were found, suggesting cross-reactive memory joined. There was no confirmation that second-wave clones peaking on day 37 were SARS-CoV-2 specific.

This clonotype was seen ten or more times. Antigen: not known. TCRalpha and TCRbeta libraries used 5'RACE with constant-segment primers and UMIs. MiXCR, run by TCRdb on the 5' RACE reads, gives a single entry per CDR3 protein. The sample lists hundreds of thousands of distinct CDR3 sequences, 15% to 20% occurring once. The CDR3 has 15 residues. Germline V gene data show CDR1 as MDHEN and CDR2 as SYDVKM. After removal of 2 bases from V and 6 bases from J, the junction contained 4 bases not matched to a gene. This TCR came from a man younger than 30 who had mild COVID-19 (a few samples of this study predate the infection). Cell type and time point are not known. The sequenced sample consisted of PBMCs or a T cell subset sorted from them (not recorded which). The V and J genes are TRBV28 and TRBJ2-5; TRBD1 aligns across 12 bases. CDR3: CASSLGGQGAKTQYF. The CDR3 bases are TGTGCCAGCAGTTTAGGGGGACAGGGGGCAAAGACCCAGTACTTC.